This passage covers 29 T cell receptor beta chains from one sample sequenced in a study of CXCR3-negative and CXCR3-positive naive CD8 T cells. The libraries of TRB cDNA were prepared using 5' RACE with UMI labels. TCRdb reprocessed the 5' RACE reads and stores each CDR3 protein as one record, lacking DNA. The data show about 40,000 distinct CDR3 sequences, and the top ten clones hold about 8%. Sequencing was done on a sample of memory CD8+ T cells from blood. The receptors were gathered from a human donor in good health. Some clones in this sample may be carry-over from other donors' samples.

The rearrangement joins TRBV7-8 to TRBJ2-7; checking the TCRdb D call of TRBD1 is not possible without DNA. This CDR3 is built from 17 residues. Looked up from germline, CDR1 is SGHVS and CDR2 is FQNEAQ. The CDR3 sequence is CASSLDPPGSSSYEQYF.

J is TRBJ2-1 and V is TRBV7-8. This CDR3 is 15 amino acids long. Per germline, CDR1 SGHVS and CDR2 FQNEAQ. The CDR3 here is CASRFFASSYNEQFF.

The chain combines TRBV15 with TRBJ1-1; absent DNA, TCRdb's TRBD1 call cannot be checked. The germline V gene has CDR1 LNHNV and CDR2 YYDKDF (reference sequence). The CDR3 spans 16 residues. CDR3 in amino acids: CATSIGQRGLGTEAFF.

The chain combines TRBV29-1 with TRBJ2-7; TCRdb selects TRBD1, and the lack of DNA leaves this call unchecked. The CDR3 runs 11 residues. CDR1 SQVTM and CDR2 ANQGSEA come from the germline V gene. CDR3 region: CSVAQGGEQYF.

This sequence joins TRBV29-1 and TRBJ2-6; checking the TCRdb D call of TRBD2 is not possible without DNA. CDR1 and CDR2 from the germline V gene are SQVTM and ANQGSEA. This CDR3 is built from 15 residues. The CDR3 loop is CSGEGRSSGANVLTF.

This chain joins TRBV28 and TRBJ2-5; there is no DNA to check the TCRdb D call of TRBD2. The CDR3 runs 18 residues. Per germline, CDR1 MDHEN and CDR2 SYDVKM. CDR3 amino acids: CASSFKKLLAGGEETQYF.

The CDR3 spells CASSFGQGSYEQYF. The chain couples TRBV14 to TRBJ2-7; there is no DNA to check the TCRdb D call of TRBD1. The germline V gene encodes CDR1 SGHDN and CDR2 FVKESK. CDR3 length: 14 amino acids.

This chain uses TRBV20-1 with TRBJ2-7; TCRdb indicates TRBD1, and absent DNA this call remains unverified. CDR3 size: 15 residues. CDR1 and CDR2 (germline): DFQATT, SNEGSKA (reference sequence). The CDR3 sequence is CGASPTGWLYYEQYF.

The V and J genes are TRBV7-9 and TRBJ1-2. CDR1 SEHNR and CDR2 FQNEAQ come from the germline V gene (reference sequence). The CDR3 runs to 20 residues. This CDR3 reads CASSPPPISTTEAANYGYTF.

The rearrangement links TRBV7-2 to TRBJ2-3; TCRdb reports TRBD2, a call that lacks DNA to check it against. Germline values: CDR1 SGHTA, CDR2 FQGNSA. CDR3 size: 18 residues. The chain's CDR3 is CASSLEFARGGPGDTQYF.

V gene TRBV29-1 combines with J gene TRBJ1-1. CDR3 length equals 12 residues. CDR1 is SQVTM, CDR2 ANQGSEA, per germline. CDR3 protein: CSVEGLNTEAFF.

V gene TRBV7-9 combines with J gene TRBJ2-3. In germline, CDR1 is SEHNR, CDR2 FQNEAQ (reference sequence). CDR3 length: 16 residues. CDR3 sequence: CASSLRIDPSTDTQYF. Based on the CDR3 plus reference TRBV7-9 and TRBJ2-3, the full variable domain is DTGVSQNPRHKITKRGQNVTFRCDPISEHNRLYWYRQTLGQGPEFLTYFQNEAQLEKSRLLSDRFSAERPKGSFSTLEIQRTEQGDSAMYLCASSLRIDPSTDTQYFGPGTRLTVL.

This clonotype is labeled medium-sized based on frequency. The chain couples TRBV12-3 or TRBV12-4 to TRBJ1-2; TCRdb designates TRBD1, a call that cannot be tested without DNA. The CDR3 covers 17 residues. The CDR3: CASLPRSRGPGVYGYTF.

This chain links TRBV29-1 with TRBJ2-6; TCRdb indicates TRBD1, and absent DNA this call remains unverified. The V gene's germline CDR1 is SQVTM and CDR2 ANQGSEA. The CDR3 loop spans 15 amino acids. CDR3 in amino acids: CSAGTDHSGANVLTF.

The gene calls are TRBV7-9 and TRBJ2-7; the TRBD1 assignment by TCRdb is unverifiable without DNA. This CDR3 has 13 amino acids. CDR1 and CDR2 (germline): SEHNR, FQNEAQ (reference sequence). The CDR3 loop is CASSLGQGNEQYF.

The chain links TRBV16 to TRBJ2-7. From germline, CDR1 is KGHSY and CDR2 FQNENV. This CDR3 comprises 14 residues. The CDR3 sequence is CASSQGTSSYEQYF.

The chain links TRBV11-3 to TRBJ2-5; the D call from TCRdb, TRBD1, cannot be confirmed without DNA. The CDR3 extends over 14 amino acids. Per germline, CDR1 SGHNT and CDR2 YENEEA. The CDR3 is CASSFQGSGETQYF.

The chain recombines TRBV5-6 with TRBJ1-2; TCRdb's assignment of TRBD1 cannot be checked, as there is no DNA. The CDR3 extends over 14 amino acids. Germline assignment: CDR1 SGHDT and CDR2 YYEEEE. The CDR3 is CASRTRTGRYGYTF.

V gene TRBV27 combines with J gene TRBJ2-2. Germline CDR1 and CDR2: MNHEY and SMNVEV (reference sequence). The CDR3 runs to 13 residues. Here the CDR3 reads CASSFDSTGELFF.

The rearrangement uses TRBV5-1 and TRBJ2-7. The length of the CDR3 is 14 residues. In germline, CDR1 is SGHRS, CDR2 YFSETQ. The CDR3 is CASSFAGDSYEQYF.

The V gene is TRBV12-3 or TRBV12-4, the J gene TRBJ2-1; TCRdb's D gene call, TRBD2, goes unchecked for lack of DNA. The CDR3 consists of 15 residues. CDR3 in amino acids: CASSSNGGAGNEQFF.

The chain joins TRBV7-9 to TRBJ2-7; the TCRdb call, TRBD1, lacks DNA for checking. Germline values: CDR1 SEHNR, CDR2 FQNEAQ (reference sequence). The CDR3 extends over 15 amino acids. CDR3 region: CASSLPPGQGFEQYF.

V and J are TRBV5-4 and TRBJ2-1; TCRdb outputs TRBD1, but without DNA this stays unchecked. There are 13 residues in the CDR3. Germline V CDR1 and CDR2: SGHNT, YYREEE (reference sequence). CDR3 sequence: CASSDPTGDEQFF.

V usage is TRBV7-8 and J usage is TRBJ2-3; without DNA, the TCRdb call of TRBD2 cannot be checked. Germline CDR1 SGHVS, CDR2 FQNEAQ. CDR3 length: 15 amino acids. The CDR3 here is CASSYSWREADTQYF.

The CDR3 is CASSSSSQPEAFF. The chain is built from TRBV7-9 and TRBJ1-1. This CDR3 region has 13 residues. Germline values: CDR1 SEHNR, CDR2 FQNEAQ (reference sequence). The whole variable domain, filled in from reference TRBV7-9 and TRBJ1-1, reads DTGVSQNPRHKITKRGQNVTFRCDPISEHNRLYWYRQTLGQGPEFLTYFQNEAQLEKSRLLSDRFSAERPKGSFSTLEIQRTEQGDSAMYLCASSSSSQPEAFFGQGTRLTVV.

The chain is built from TRBV20-1 and TRBJ2-1; TCRdb's D call, TRBD1, is unchecked because there is no DNA. Germline CDR1 and CDR2: DFQATT and SNEGSKA (reference sequence). This CDR3 has 12 residues. The CDR3 here is CSATGVYNEQFF.

The chain combines TRBV4-3 with TRBJ2-1. The germline gives CDR1 LGHNA, CDR2 YSLEER. This CDR3 spans 17 amino acids. The chain's CDR3 is CASSQEMPIGSYDEQFF.

V usage is TRBV5-1 and J usage is TRBJ2-1; there is no DNA to check the TCRdb D call of TRBD1. The CDR3 covers 16 residues. CDR1 and CDR2 from the germline V gene are SGHRS and YFSETQ. Here the CDR3 reads CASSWLGGRELNEQFF. Full variable domain (outside the CDR3, taken from reference TRBV5-1 and TRBJ2-1): KAGVTQTPRYLIKTRGQQVTLSCSPISGHRSVSWYQQTPGQGLQFLFEYFSETQRNKGNFPGRFSGRQFSNSRSEMNVSTLELGDSALYLCASSWLGGRELNEQFFGPGTRLTVL.

This sequence joins TRBV29-1 and TRBJ2-3. The CDR3 runs to 17 residues. Germline CDR1 and CDR2: SQVTM and ANQGSEA. Here the CDR3 reads CSTLILDSGSGTDTQYF.